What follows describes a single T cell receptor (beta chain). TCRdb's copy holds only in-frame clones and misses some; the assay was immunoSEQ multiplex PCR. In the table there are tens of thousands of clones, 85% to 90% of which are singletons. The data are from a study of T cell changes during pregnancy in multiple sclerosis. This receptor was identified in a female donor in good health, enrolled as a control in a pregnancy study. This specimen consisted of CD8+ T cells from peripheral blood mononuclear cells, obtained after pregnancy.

The CDR3 coding sequence is TGTGCCAGCAGCCGACAGTTGAACACTGAAGCTTTCTTT. Its translation: CASSRQLNTEAFF. The V and J genes are TRBV28 and TRBJ1-1; D is possibly TRBD1 (5 bases). The V gene lost 6 bases and the J gene lost 0 bases, with 8 bases spanning the gap. This CDR3 has 13 residues. Germline loops: CDR1 MDHEN, CDR2 SYDVKM. Filled out from reference TRBV28 and TRBJ1-1, the complete variable domain reads DVKVTQSSRYLVKRTGEKVFLECVQDMDHENMFWYRQDPGLGLRLIYFSYDVKMKEKGDIPEGYSVSREKKERFSLILESASTNQTSMYLCASSRQLNTEAFFGQGTRLTVV.